This TCR beta chain was sequenced for a study of metastatic and nonmetastatic thyroid tumors. Study summary: Repertoire comparisons spanned blood and tumor or nodule tissue from malignant and benign thyroid patients.

Whole-study results and caveats: Reports indicated that malignant thyroid tumors showed significantly higher TCR beta diversity than benign nodules did, in blood and tumor.

Relative to its sample, this clone is medium-sized. Its antigen is still unknown. TCRdb re-called clones from the PCR reads using MiXCR. The sample lists 25,000 to 30,000 clones; about 16% were seen once. Not a single patient had been given any form of treatment at any point before undergoing thyroid surgery. Germline V gene lookup returns CDR1 LNHDA and CDR2 SQIVND (reference sequence). This CDR3 has 15 residues. J was trimmed by 3 bases and V by 5 bases; bases with no gene match: 9. Input material: blood. V and J are TRBV19 and TRBJ1-2; TRBD1 matches at 7 bases. This clonotype was sampled from a male donor with papillary thyroid cancer or a benign thyroid nodule (not recorded which). Some clones in this sample may be carry-over from other donors' samples. CDR3 in amino acids: CASSPWTGRDYGYTF. The CDR3 DNA follows: TGTGCCAGTAGTCCCTGGACAGGAAGGGACTATGGCTACACCTTC.